The next 10 T cell receptor beta chains were all read from a single sample in a study of CD8 T cells in ankylosing spondylitis. The study, taken as a whole, reports: What appeared characteristic of ankylosing spondylitis blood was a TCR beta motif of eight highly homologous variants.

Their antigen targets remain unknown. TCRdb itself ran the 5' RACE reads through MiXCR, one entry per CDR3 protein. The sample shows 450,000 to 550,000 distinct CDR3 sequences, about 5.2% of them seen only once. What was sequenced was blood, either unsorted or a sorted T cell fraction (not recorded which). The origin of the receptors is a male donor with ankylosing spondylitis.

This clonotype occurred many times. As DNA, the CDR3 is TGTGCCAGCAGCAAAGTGCGTGGGACTAGCGGGAGGAAAGAGACCCAGTACTTC. This codes for CASSKVRGTSGRKETQYF. The J gene is TRBJ2-5, the V gene TRBV6-1; TRBD2 aligns across 15 bases. Germline CDR1 reads MNHNS; CDR2 reads SASEGT. The CDR3 totals 18 residues. V shed 6 bases, J shed 3 bases, and the junction held 11 bases outside the gene matches.

This clonotype was counted ten times or more. This chain uses TRBV7-8 with TRBJ2-7, with 8 bases that match TRBD1. Germline CDR1 reads SGHVS; CDR2 reads FQNEAQ. The CDR3 loop spans 15 amino acids. The V segment lost 8 bases and the J segment 2 bases; nucleotides outside the gene matches: 11. The CDR3 region has the DNA TGTGCCAGCTCAAGAAGGGAACAGGGGGCCTACGAGCAGTACTTC. It translates to CASSRREQGAYEQYF.

The table lists this clonotype with many counts. J is TRBJ2-5 and V is TRBV10-3; 10 nucleotides line up with TRBD1. The CDR3 spans 14 residues. The germline V gene has CDR1 ENHRY and CDR2 SYGVKD. With 10 bases clipped from V and 1 base from J, the junction kept 6 bases outside the gene matches. CDR3 sequence: CATRTGGIQETQYF. CDR3 DNA sequence: TGTGCCACCCGGACAGGGGGGATCCAAGAGACCCAGTACTTC.

This clonotype appeared many times. This chain connects TRBV4-3 to TRBJ1-4; 8 nucleotides align to TRBD1. The CDR3 runs 15 residues. V lost 2 bases to trimming and J lost 8 bases; unmatched junction nucleotides: 7. Germline CDR1 LGHNA, CDR2 YSLEER. The CDR3 protein is CASSQQTGVAEKLFF. The DNA for the CDR3 is TGCGCCAGCAGCCAACAGACAGGGGTTGCGGAAAAACTGTTTTTT.

Ten or more counts support this clonotype. This chain connects TRBV5-6 to TRBJ2-7; D is possibly TRBD1 or TRBD2 (5 bases each). The CDR3 length is 11 residues. The germline gives CDR1 SGHDT, CDR2 YYEEEE. Trimming removed 3 bases from V and 8 bases from J, with 9 bases in between. CDR3 loop: CASSSGPQQYF. DNA of the CDR3: TGTGCCAGCAGCTCGGGACCCCAGCAGTACTTC.

This clonotype has a count of ten or more. The rearrangement links TRBV10-3 to TRBJ2-7, with a tentative D call TRBD1 (6 bases). The CDR3 extends over 15 amino acids. The V end lost 3 bases, the J end lost 6 bases, and 18 bases lay between the germline ends. Germline CDR1 ENHRY, CDR2 SYGVKD. CDR3 sequence reads: CAISDPRDEGGEQYF. The DNA of the CDR3 is TGTGCCATCAGTGACCCCAGGGACGAAGGGGGCGAGCAGTACTTC.

This chain uses TRBV11-2 with TRBJ2-5; 8 positions agree with TRBD1. V was pared by 5 bases and J by 2 bases, with 7 bases of the junction left unmatched. CDR1 SGHAT and CDR2 FQNNGV come from the germline V gene. This CDR3 region has 15 residues. DNA of the CDR3: TGTGCCAGCAGCACCCACAGGGGGAATCAAGAGACCCAGTACTTC. Its protein product is CASSTHRGNQETQYF. Supplemented by reference TRBV11-2 and TRBJ2-5, the full variable domain reads EAGVAQSPRYKIIEKRQSVAFWCNPISGHATLYWYQQILGQGPKLLIQFQNNGVVDDSQLPKDRFSAERLKGVDSTLKIQPAKLEDSAVYLCASSTHRGNQETQYFGPGTRLLVL.

This clonotype was seen repeatedly, ten times or more. The chain employs TRBV10-2 and TRBJ1-1, with a weak D call TRBD1 (5 bases). CDR1 is WSHSY and CDR2 is SAAADI in the germline V gene. The CDR3 loop spans 17 amino acids. V lost 0 bases and J lost 5, with 19 bases in between. The CDR3 nucleotides are TGCGCCAGCAGTGAGTCGGGTATGGGGCCTACCTTAACTGAAGCTTTCTTT. Protein product: CASSESGMGPTLTEAFF.

In this sample, this clonotype turned up many times. The chain uses TRBV4-2 and TRBJ1-5; 7 bases match TRBD1. Trimming cost V 5 bases and J 0 bases; bases outside gene matches: 10. Germline V gene lookup returns CDR1 LGHNA and CDR2 YNFKEQ. The CDR3 runs to 17 residues. The CDR3 coding sequence is TGTGCCAGCAGCGGTTCCTGGACAGGACATAGCAATCAGCCCCAGCATTTT. Translated, it gives CASSGSWTGHSNQPQHF.

This clonotype was observed at least ten times. This sequence joins TRBV25-1 and TRBJ1-1; no firm D call. Germline CDR1 reads MGHDK; CDR2 reads SYGVNS. The CDR3 sequence is 14 residues long. The ends were cut back, 0 bases at V and 4 bases at J, with 9 bases in the middle. The CDR3 bases are TGTGCCAGCAGTGAATATCGAGGAGGCACTGAAGCTTTCTTT. Translation: CASSEYRGGTEAFF.